Included here is one T cell receptor beta chain sequence, with context. Its matching antigen is unknown. The sample is drawn from a study of cytomegalovirus exposure and HLA in healthy donors. It was with 60 Vbeta and 13 Jbeta primers that the PCR ran. Generated by immunoSEQ multiplex PCR, the TCRdb table keeps only in-frame clones and is missing some. Among about 160,000 clones listed, roughly four fifths were seen once. Findings and limits, study-wide: An ancestry cluster, one associated with Asian ancestry, reportedly showed fewer N-insertions than the approximately 670-donor mean in a later analysis.

V was pared by 0 bases and J by 4 bases, with 12 bases between. There are 15 residues in the CDR3. Germline CDR1 is MNHEY and CDR2 is SVGAGI. This receptor was obtained from a woman between 50 and 59 years old in good health and CMV-seronegative. The chain employs TRBV6-5 and TRBJ1-1; D remains ambiguous. Sequencing was done on a sample of PBMCs. The CDR3 protein is CASSYSRVGGTEAFF. In nucleotides, the CDR3 is TGTGCCAGCAGTTACTCGAGGGTCGGTGGCACTGAAGCTTTCTTT.